This T cell receptor beta chain originates from a study of blood T cells in healthy people across ages. CDR3 length: 15 residues. Then a second PCR, running about 6 to 11 cycles, was carried out with a sample-barcoded 5' primer and a J-beta primer mix. TCRdb processed the 5' RACE reads anew with MiXCR; each CDR3 protein has one entry. Among about 1.5 million distinct CDR3 sequences listed, approximately 39% were seen once. The chain combines TRBV21-1 with TRBJ2-1; the listed D gene, TRBD2, was not tested against the DNA. TRBV21-1 is a listed pseudogene. Sequencing input: blood. The receptor was derived from a woman aged 18-29 years in good health. The DNA of the CDR3 is TGTGCCAGCGAGCGGACTAGCGGTCTATACAATGAGCAGTTCTTC. Amino acids: CASERTSGLYNEQFF.